Presented here are 12 T cell receptor beta chains from one specimen sequenced in a study of T cell responses to AZD1222 COVID-19 vaccine (dated by TCRdb to about 2021). Receptor amplification or capture employed the immunoSEQ multiplex PCR assay. The clones in this table, taken by TCRdb from immuneACCESS, are in-frame only. Not every clone is retained; where verified, under half of the shortfall comes from an unresolved V gene, and the cause of the rest is unknown. Recorded for this sample are under 120,000 clones; 87% of them occurred a single time. The top ten constitute 2% to 2.5% of the sample. The time point label, read with the paper, signifies: about 28 days (+/-7) after the second vaccine dose. The sample in question was peripheral blood, obtained 28 days after the second AZD1222 dose. These receptors all stem from an adult who received the AZD1222 COVID-19 vaccine.

The chain employs TRBV7-2 and TRBJ1-5; D remains unclear. V was clipped by 1 base and J by 4 bases, with 5 bases between them. The CDR3 has 13 residues. CDR1 is SGHTA and CDR2 is FQGNSA in the germline V gene. CDR3 nucleotides: TGTGCCAGCAGCTTAGTGAGTAATCAGCCCCAGCATTTT. This encodes CASSLVSNQPQHF.

This sequence joins TRBV6-8 and TRBJ2-7, with 9 positions matching TRBD2. CDR1 and CDR2 (germline): MNHGY, SAAAGT. This CDR3 region has 18 residues. V was pared by 1 base and J by 3 bases, with 13 bases of the junction left unmatched. The CDR3, as DNA: TGTGCCAGCAGTTACTGGGGGGCTCCTAGCGGGGAGATCTACGAGCAGTACTTC. Translation gives CASSYWGAPSGEIYEQYF.

This clone occurred once. The rearrangement joins TRBV5-1 to TRBJ1-4, with 8 bases matching TRBD1. The CDR3 totals 16 residues. Trimming at V came to 1 base and at J to 3 bases, leaving 5 bases not matched to a gene. Germline CDR1 reads SGHRS; CDR2 reads YFSETQ. The CDR3 is CASSLMSRGPNEKLFF. The CDR3 DNA reads TGCGCCAGCAGCTTGATGAGCAGGGGGCCTAATGAAAAACTGTTTTTT.

The chain uses TRBV27 and TRBJ1-3; 7 nucleotides line up with TRBD1. This CDR3 has 15 amino acids. V shed 5 bases, J shed 0 bases, and the junction held 4 bases outside the gene matches. Germline V gene data show CDR1 as MNHEY and CDR2 as SMNVEV (reference sequence). The DNA for the CDR3 is TGTGCCAGCAGTCTAAGACAGGGCTCTGGAAACACCATATATTTT. Translation gives CASSLRQGSGNTIYF.

The chain joins TRBV3-1 (or the pseudogene TRBV3-2) to TRBJ2-1, with TRBD2 matching over 7 bases. The CDR3 runs to 13 residues. Germline CDR1 is LGHDT and CDR2 is YNNKEL (reference sequence). With V trimmed by 8 bases and J by 13 bases, 14 bases remained unmatched. The CDR3 is CASRPKSAGPQFF. CDR3 DNA sequence: TGTGCCAGCCGCCCAAAGTCAGCGGGACCTCAGTTCTTC.

J is TRBJ2-1 and V is TRBV7-8, with a weak D call TRBD2 (5 bases). The germline gives CDR1 SGHVS, CDR2 FQNEAQ. The CDR3 is made up of 13 amino acids. V was pared by 5 bases and J by 7 bases, with 12 bases between. The CDR3 is CASSPEGRNEQFF. CDR3 nucleotide sequence: TGTGCCAGCAGCCCCGAGGGTAGAAATGAGCAGTTCTTC.

V and J are TRBV11-2 and TRBJ2-7, with D unclear. There are 16 residues in the CDR3. CDR1 and CDR2 from the germline V gene are SGHAT and FQNNGV. Trimming stripped 0 bases from V and 5 bases from J, with 17 bases between. The CDR3 sequence is CASSLDLWAPPDEQYF. The CDR3, as DNA: TGTGCCAGCAGCTTAGACCTCTGGGCCCCTCCCGACGAGCAGTACTTC.

In DNA, the CDR3 is TGTGCCAGCAGCCAAGGAACTAATGCGAACACCGGGGAGCTGTTTTTT. It is translated as CASSQGTNANTGELFF. This chain links TRBV3-1 (or the pseudogene TRBV3-2) with TRBJ2-2; D call uncertain. The ends were cut back, 1 base at V and 0 bases at J, with 9 bases in the middle. The CDR3 is made up of 16 amino acids. Looked up from germline, CDR1 is LGHDT and CDR2 is YNNKEL (reference sequence).

This chain links TRBV9 with TRBJ1-6; tentative D call: TRBD1 (6 bases). Trimming shortened V by 2 bases and J by 5 bases, and 8 bases separated the two germline ends. Looked up from germline, CDR1 is SGDLS and CDR2 is YYNGEE. The CDR3 extends over 14 amino acids. In DNA, the CDR3 is TGTGCCAGCAGCGTCACAGGGAATAATTCACCCCTCCACTTT. Translated, it gives CASSVTGNNSPLHF.

J is TRBJ2-4 and V is TRBV28, with 7 bases identical to TRBD1. Germline-derived CDR1 and CDR2 are MDHEN and SYDVKM. The CDR3 contains 15 residues. The J segment lost 4 bases and the V segment lost 6 bases, leaving 9 bases of the junction unmatched. For the CDR3, the DNA is TGTGCCAGCAGCCAAGCAGGGGGACAGAAAAACATTCAGTACTTC. Its translation: CASSQAGGQKNIQYF.

Remarks on this clone: A read error may account for a junction end that differs from germline. V usage is TRBV7-7 and J usage is TRBJ2-7, with TRBD1 matching 7 bases. The CDR3 is 14 residues long. Germline V gene sequence: CDR1 SSHAT, CDR2 FNYEAQ (reference sequence). CDR3 amino acids: CASSLLDRDYEQYF. CDR3 bases: TGTGCTAGCAGCTTACTCGACAGGGACTACGAGCAGTACTTC.

V is TRBV24-1 and J is TRBJ1-1; TRBD1 aligns across 8 bases. Trimming cost V 7 bases and J 0 bases; bases outside gene matches: 6. The CDR3 covers 15 residues. Germline CDR1 and CDR2: KGHDR and SFDVKD. In DNA form, the CDR3 reads TGTGCCACCAGGGGGACAGGAGAAATGAACACTGAAGCTTTCTTT. Protein: CATRGTGEMNTEAFF.